These T cell receptor beta chains were read from a single sample in a study of T cell repertoires in cytomegalovirus infection. A single record per CDR3 protein comes from TCRdb applying MiXCR to the reads. The sample holds approximately 1,000,000 distinct CDR3 sequences, roughly 30% seen once. For these TCRs, the target antigens are not known. The source material was cultured CD8+ T cells from PBMCs, sampled from culture after CMV antigen stimulation. The receptor set was obtained from a human donor in good health (CMV status not recorded). Some clones in this sample may be carry-over from other donors' samples. Each CDR3 is given with its conserved first and last residue. The order of the fields is clone size, J gene, D gene, CDR3 length, V gene, CDR3 DNA, CDR3 protein. D genes are given only for firm matches. Size tells how often a clone was seen (once, few, many) or the class of an expanded clone, and some rows leave it out.

few	TRBJ2-7	TRBD1	14	TRBV5-8	TGTGCCAGCCCCCCTGGCAGGGGGCTTTACGAGCAGTACTTC	CASPPGRGLYEQYF
.	TRBJ1-1	TRBD1	15	TRBV7-9	TGTGCCAGCAGCTCCCCGACAGGGGAGAACACTGAAGCTTTCTTT	CASSSPTGENTEAFF
.	TRBJ1-1	TRBD1	17	TRBV2	TGTGCCAGCAGTGAAGAGTGGGCGACAGGGGTTGACACTGAAGCTTTCTTT	CASSEEWATGVDTEAFF
.	TRBJ2-2	.	19	TRBV4-1	TGTGCCAGCAGCCAAGGGAGTTGGACAGTCGAAGCGAACACCGGGGAGCTGTTTTTT	CASSQGSWTVEANTGELFF
once	TRBJ1-6	TRBD1	16	TRBV20-1	TGCAGTGCTAGAGTACAGGGGGCCCGTTCAAATTCACCCCTCCACTTT	CSARVQGARSNSPLHF
.	TRBJ2-5	TRBD2	17	TRBV7-9	TGTGCCAGCAGCACCCTTAGCGGGGGGCTTCGACAAGAGACCCAGTACTTC	CASSTLSGGLRQETQYF
few	TRBJ2-3	TRBD1	16	TRBV7-9	TGTGCCAGCAGCCCGAGACAGGGGGCACGAACAGATACGCAGTATTTT	CASSPRQGARTDTQYF
.	TRBJ1-1	.	15	TRBV7-3	TGTGCCAGCAGCTCCTACCAGGAACGGCACACTGAAGCTTTCTTT	CASSSYQERHTEAFF
.	TRBJ2-7	TRBD1	14	TRBV19	TGTGCCAGTAGTATAGGGACAGGGTCTCACGAGCAGTACTTC	CASSIGTGSHEQYF
few	TRBJ1-6	.	15	TRBV11-2	TGTGCCAGCAGCTTAGGTCCGGAAAATAATTCACCCCTCCACTTT	CASSLGPENNSPLHF
many	TRBJ1-3	TRBD1	16	TRBV11-2	TGTGCCAGCAGTTTTACAGGGGGCGGCTCTGGAAACACCATATATTTT	CASSFTGGGSGNTIYF
many	TRBJ2-1	.	16	TRBV7-9	TGTGCCCCCTACCCTCCGGGGACGGCGATTTACAATGAGCAGTTCTTC	CAPYPPGTAIYNEQFF
.	TRBJ2-5	.	16	TRBV27	TGTGCCAGCAGTTCCTCCGGGACACGGCGATGGGAGACCCAGTACTTC	CASSSSGTRRWETQYF
few	TRBJ2-7	.	14	TRBV7-6	TGTGCCAGCAGCTTACGGTTAGGGAGCCACGAGCAGTACTTC	CASSLRLGSHEQYF
.	TRBJ1-6	.	14	TRBV19	TGTGCCAGTAGTTTTACGACAGCTGCTTCACCCCTCCACTTT	CASSFTTAASPLHF
many	TRBJ2-2	.	17	TRBV10-1	TGCGCCAGCAGTGGGCAAACGGGCAGAACAGCCACCGGGGAGCTGTTTTTT	CASSGQTGRTATGELFF
many	TRBJ1-1	.	13	TRBV28	TGTGCCAGCACCCCCATAAGGGGCATTGGGGCTTTCTTT	CASTPIRGIGAFF
many	TRBJ2-2	.	14	TRBV7-9	TGTGCCAGCAGCGAAGTAGGGCGGGACGGGGAGCTGTTTTTT	CASSEVGRDGELFF
.	TRBJ1-5	.	17	TRBV6-5	TGTGCCAGCAGCCACGACCCCAGGGCTGGGTTATATCAGCCCCAGCATTTT	CASSHDPRAGLYQPQHF
once	TRBJ2-1	.	15	TRBV27	TGTGTCAGCAGTTTATCGGCCTACCCCCCTAATGAGCAGTTCTTC	CVSSLSAYPPNEQFF
few	TRBJ1-6	.	12	TRBV27	TGTGCCAGCAGTCCCTACGGATCACCCCTCCACTTT	CASSPYGSPLHF
.	TRBJ2-3	.	13	TRBV5-1	TGCGCCAGCAGCTTGGAAGTCCCAGATACGCAGTATTTT	CASSLEVPDTQYF
.	TRBJ2-3	.	14	TRBV7-3	TGTGCCAGCAGCTTATTTGGGGCCCCAGATACGCAGTATTTT	CASSLFGAPDTQYF
.	TRBJ2-1	.	15	TRBV12-3/TRBV12-4	TGTGCCAGCAGTTTTTTATATGCAGGGTCCGAAGGGCAGTTCTTC	CASSFLYAGSEGQFF
.	TRBJ2-1	.	13	TRBV12-3/TRBV12-4	TGTGCCAGCACTCACTGGAGGATTGATGAGCAGTTCTTC	CASTHWRIDEQFF
few	TRBJ2-7	.	11	TRBV2	TGTGCCAGCAAAGGAAAGTACGAGCAGTACTTC	CASKGKYEQYF
many	TRBJ2-1	.	16	TRBV5-5	TGTGCCAGCAGCTTGGAAACGGCTAGCTCCTACAATGAGCAGTTCTTC	CASSLETASSYNEQFF
.	TRBJ1-1	.	13	TRBV2	TGTGCCAGCAGTGAAGCGCGGGGACATGAAGCTTTCTTT	CASSEARGHEAFF